This TCR beta chain was captured by sequencing in a study of cytomegalovirus exposure and HLA in healthy donors. Notes on the study in general: For TCR beta chains, V- and J-gene trimming was later linked to a missense DCLRE1C variant. Sequencing depth roughly uniform across donors was assumed in presence/absence analyses. Donors belonging to an Asian-associated ancestry cluster reportedly showed fewer N-insertions in productive TCRs than the roughly 680-donor mean, according to what a later analysis found.

It was with 60 Vbeta and 13 Jbeta primers that the PCR ran. The data were produced by immunoSEQ multiplex PCR, yet TCRdb's version contains in-frame clones alone and is incomplete. The sample consists of approximately 91,000 clones, about 68% of them appearing once. The sample holds a few counts of this clone. What it recognizes is unknown. Absent from the records is this donor's CMV serostatus. The CDR3 extends over 14 amino acids. Germline V gene sequence: CDR1 SGHRS, CDR2 YFSETQ. V dropped 1 base and J dropped 2 bases, with 9 bases sitting between them. The chain couples TRBV5-1 to TRBJ2-5; no definite D call. Sample: PBMCs. The clonotype comes from a human donor in good health. Here the CDR3 reads CASSLRTYQETQYF. CDR3 sequence (DNA): TGCGCCAGCAGCTTGAGAACTTATCAAGAGACCCAGTACTTC.